These 12 T cell receptor beta chains were sequenced from one sample in a study of T cell repertoires and Cas9 in healthy adults. Data came from immunoSEQ multiplex PCR; TCRdb stores just in-frame clones and leaves some out. The sample lists tens of thousands of clones, 90% occurring once. Sample: CD4+ effector T cells (CD127+, CD25-, CD137-, CD154-) from PBMCs; culture status not recorded. These receptors were obtained from a human donor in good health.

The V and J genes are TRBV6-1 and TRBJ1-5; TRBD1 matches 10 bases. The CDR3 contains 13 residues. V dropped 6 bases and J dropped 6; count of bases not matched to a gene: 2. The germline V gene has CDR1 MNHNS and CDR2 SASEGT. The DNA of the CDR3 is TGTGCCAGCAGGGACAGGGGGATTCAGCCCCAGCATTTT. It yields the protein CASRDRGIQPQHF.

V usage is TRBV28 and J usage is TRBJ2-2, with D perhaps matching TRBD1 (7 bases). V lost 5 bases and J lost 4, with 14 bases in between. This CDR3 has 15 amino acids. Germline CDR1 is MDHEN and CDR2 is SYDVKM. The CDR3 protein is CASSGGTEATGELFF. The CDR3 DNA follows: TGTGCCAGCAGTGGAGGGACAGAGGCCACCGGGGAGCTGTTTTTT.

This clone was seen only a few times. The chain couples TRBV5-4 to TRBJ2-5, with 7 bases lining up with TRBD1. The CDR3 runs 16 residues. The trim removed 0 bases at V and 7 bases at J, leaving 12 bases unmatched. Germline V gene data show CDR1 as SGHNT and CDR2 as YYREEE (reference sequence). In DNA, the CDR3 is TGTGCCAGCAGCTTGGTTTCAGGGGGTTACGCAGGGACCCAGTACTTC. Protein product: CASSLVSGGYAGTQYF.

In this sample, this clone turned up once. The rearrangement links TRBV25-1 to TRBJ2-1, with 13 nucleotides matching TRBD2. V was pared by 6 bases and J by 10 bases, with 9 bases of the junction left unmatched. The germline V gene encodes CDR1 MGHDK and CDR2 SYGVNS. The CDR3 runs to 15 residues. CDR3 DNA: TGTGCCAGCAGCCCACTAGCGGGGGGGAATGAGGAGCAGTTCTTC. This codes for CASSPLAGGNEEQFF.

The V gene is TRBV28, the J gene TRBJ1-6; D is unresolved. Germline V CDR1 and CDR2: MDHEN, SYDVKM. Trimming shortened V by 5 bases and J by 4 bases, and 6 bases separated the two germline ends. CDR3 length: 13 residues. The CDR3 DNA sequence: TGTGCCAGCAGTCCGGATTATAATTCACCCCTCCACTTT. Translation gives CASSPDYNSPLHF. The variable domain in full, with the rest retrieved from reference TRBV28 and TRBJ1-6, is DVKVTQSSRYLVKRTGEKVFLECVQDMDHENMFWYRQDPGLGLRLIYFSYDVKMKEKGDIPEGYSVSREKKERFSLILESASTNQTSMYLCASSPDYNSPLHFGNGTRLTVT.

The chain couples TRBV5-1 to TRBJ2-7; perhaps TRBD2 as D (5 bases). Per the germline V gene, CDR1 is SGHRS and CDR2 is YFSETQ. The CDR3 totals 16 residues. Trimming pared 3 bases from V and 2 bases from J, leaving 18 bases between. For the CDR3, the DNA is TGCGCCAGCAGCTCCCAAGGACGGGAACGGACCTACGAGCAGTACTTC. The encoded protein is CASSSQGRERTYEQYF.

The gene calls are TRBV18 and TRBJ1-5; tentatively, D is TRBD1 (5 bases). V lost 1 base, J lost 7 bases, and 11 bases lay in between. The germline V gene encodes CDR1 KGHSH and CDR2 LQKENI. This CDR3 comprises 14 residues. The CDR3 DNA reads TGTGCCAGCTCACCACGGGCAGGGCACCAGCCCCAGCATTTT. Its protein is CASSPRAGHQPQHF.

A note on this clone: At one end, the junction sequence differs from germline, possibly due to a read error. Other DNA sequences in this specimen translate into the identical CDR3. The V and J genes are TRBV6-6 and TRBJ1-1; possible D gene TRBD1, 5 bases. Germline CDR1 reads MNHNY; CDR2 reads SVGAGI (reference sequence). The CDR3 has 15 residues. The CDR3 spells CASSYGAGTNTEAFF. CDR3 nucleotide sequence: TGTGCCAGCAGTTACGGCGCAGGGACGAACACTGAAGCCTTCTTT.

The chain joins TRBV11-3 to TRBJ1-3; no reliable D call. Trimming took 4 bases from V and 0 from J, leaving 4 bases between them. This CDR3 is built from 13 residues. Germline V CDR1 and CDR2: SGHNT, YENEEA. The CDR3 region has the DNA TGTGCCAGCAGCTCCGGCTCTGGAAACACCATATATTTT. It encodes CASSSGSGNTIYF.

The chain employs TRBV18 and TRBJ2-6, with TRBD1 matching 7 bases. Germline CDR1 is KGHSH and CDR2 is LQKENI. CDR3 size: 18 residues. V gave up 2 bases and J gave up 0 bases; unmatched junction bases: 7. DNA for the CDR3: TGTGCCAGCTCACCATCGTACAGGGGTGACTCTGGGGCCAACGTCCTGACTTTC. The encoded protein is CASSPSYRGDSGANVLTF.

Regarding this clone: The sample carries other DNA sequences with the same CDR3. V usage is TRBV2 and J usage is TRBJ1-1; D unresolved. Trimming removed 8 bases at V and 2 bases at J, with 15 bases between. This CDR3 region has 14 residues. Germline CDR1 and CDR2: SNHLY and FYNNEI. Here the CDR3 reads CASGLFRINTEAFF. DNA of the CDR3: TGTGCCAGCGGGCTTTTCAGGATCAACACTGAAGCTTTCTTT. Looking up the rest from reference TRBV2 and TRBJ1-1 gives the full variable domain: EPEVTQTPSHQVTQMGQEVILRCVPISNHLYFYWYRQILGQKVEFLVSFYNNEISEKSEIFDDQFSVERPDGSNFTLKIRSTKLEDSAMYFCASGLFRINTEAFFGQGTRLTVV.

The V gene is TRBV5-5, the J gene TRBJ2-4; 9 bases are a match to TRBD1. The length of the CDR3 is 20 residues. Germline V lookup: CDR1 SGHKS, CDR2 YYEKEE (reference sequence). The junction had 20 bases not matched to a gene; V was cut back by 4 bases and J by 3 bases. In nucleotides, the CDR3 is TGTGCCAGCAGCCCGAAGACGGACAGGGGAACCCGCGATGGCAAAAACATTCAGTACTTC. Protein sequence: CASSPKTDRGTRDGKNIQYF.